Following are 10 T cell receptor beta chains from one sample sequenced in a study of neurological immune-mediated disorders. Each CDR3 protein gets one entry after TCRdb re-called the 5' RACE reads with MiXCR. The table records about 76,000 distinct CDR3 sequences, about a sixth of them present only once. The source material was PBMCs. The receptors come from a woman in her thirties or forties in good health.

This clonotype occurred many times. The V gene is TRBV15, the J gene TRBJ1-1; D is undetermined. This CDR3 is 13 amino acids long. In germline, CDR1 is LNHNV, CDR2 YYDKDF (reference sequence). Trimming shortened V by 1 base and J by 5 bases, and 8 bases separated the two germline ends. The CDR3 bases are TGTGCCACCAGCAGAGTGGGTTGGACTGAAGCTTTCTTT. Protein product: CATSRVGWTEAFF.

This clonotype was recorded at least ten times. The rearrangement links TRBV14 to TRBJ2-2, with 7 positions matching TRBD1. Germline V lookup: CDR1 SGHDN, CDR2 FVKESK. V shed 4 bases and J 6 bases; nucleotides not matched to a gene: 5. The CDR3 is made up of 14 amino acids. The CDR3 bases are TGTGCCAGCAGCCGGGACAGTACCTCCGGGGAGCTGTTTTTT. Translation: CASSRDSTSGELFF.

This clonotype was counted at least ten times. V is TRBV7-8 and J is TRBJ2-5; the D gene is possibly TRBD2 (6 bases). The V and J ends lost 1 base and 3 bases respectively, with 12 bases between them. The CDR3 consists of 15 residues. CDR1 and CDR2 (germline): SGHVS, FQNEAQ. The CDR3, as DNA: TGTGCCAGCAGCTTAGTTGGAGGGAAGGAAGAGACCCAGTACTTC. Protein product: CASSLVGGKEETQYF.

On this clonotype itself: One base away lies a much larger clone, so this may be a sequencing read error. This rearrangement joins TRBV28 to TRBJ1-5; TRBD1 agrees at 9 bases. Germline CDR1 is MDHEN and CDR2 is SYDVKM. The CDR3 runs 15 residues. The CDR3 region has the DNA TGTGCCAGCAGTTTGCGGGGACAGGGTAATCAGCTCCAGCATTTT. This sequence encodes CASSLRGQGNQLQHF.

This clonotype was seen ten or more times. The rearrangement links TRBV7-2 to TRBJ2-7; no clear D. The CDR3 consists of 11 residues. The germline V gene has CDR1 SGHTA and CDR2 FQGNSA. V lost 5 bases to trimming and J lost 2 bases, with 4 bases between them. CDR3 bases: TGTGCCAGCAGCATGGCCTACGAGCAGTACTTC. This translates into CASSMAYEQYF.

Ten or more counts support this clonotype. J is TRBJ1-2 and V is TRBV20-1; maybe TRBD1 (5 bases). This CDR3 spans 15 amino acids. CDR1 and CDR2 (germline): DFQATT, SNEGSKA (reference sequence). The germline V and J ends were trimmed by 3 bases and 4 bases, with 18 bases remaining between them. The CDR3 is CSASRGDAGTYGYTF. The CDR3 bases are TGCAGTGCTAGCCGGGGGGATGCAGGGACCTATGGCTACACCTTC.

Ten or more counts support this clonotype. V usage is TRBV25-1 and J usage is TRBJ2-7, with TRBD2 as a possible D gene (6 bases). Between the trimmed V and J ends, which lost 8 bases and 5 bases, there was a span of 13 bases. Germline CDR1 and CDR2: MGHDK and SYGVNS. CDR3 length: 12 residues. CDR3 DNA sequence: TGTGCCAGCTCGGCGGGAACCCACGAGCAGTACGTC. This codes for CASSAGTHEQYV.

This clonotype was picked up many times. J is TRBJ2-2 and V is TRBV20-1, with D unresolved. The CDR3 length is 15 residues. Germline lookup yields CDR1 DFQATT and CDR2 SNEGSKA (reference sequence). The germline V and J ends were trimmed by 5 bases and 0 bases, with 13 bases remaining between them. CDR3 region: CSAARAETNTGELFF. DNA of the CDR3: TGCAGTGCTGCCCGCGCAGAAACGAACACCGGGGAGCTGTTTTTT.

The chain has TRBV11-2 and TRBJ1-2; a possible D gene is TRBD1 (5 bases). The germline V gene has CDR1 SGHAT and CDR2 FQNNGV. The V and J ends lost 0 bases and 8 bases respectively, with 13 bases between them. This CDR3 contains 14 residues. CDR3 sequence: CASSLEQGLWGYTF. CDR3 bases: TGTGCCAGCAGCTTAGAGCAGGGACTTTGGGGCTACACCTTC.

Worth noting for this clonotype: With a much larger clone just one base away, this may be a read error. The chain recombines TRBV20-1 with TRBJ2-3, with a tentative D call TRBD1 (6 bases). The CDR3 contains 13 residues. CDR1 and CDR2 from the germline V gene are DFQATT and SNEGSKA (reference sequence). CDR3 nucleotide sequence: TGCAGTGCAACACAGGGAGTGACAGATACGAAGTATTTT. This codes for CSATQGVTDTKYF.